This section outlines one T cell receptor beta chain sequence together with its context. This PCR relied on a set of 60 Vbeta primers and 13 Jbeta primers. TCRdb's copy holds only in-frame clones and misses some; the assay was immunoSEQ multiplex PCR. The table records roughly 150,000 clones, approximately 83% of them present only once. This sample is part of a study of cytomegalovirus exposure and HLA in healthy donors. The clonotype comes from a woman younger than 30 in good health and CMV-seronegative. Material for sequencing was PBMCs.

This CDR3 is CASKSAQGWTEAFF. The DNA of the CDR3 is TGTGCCAGCAAGAGTGCTCAGGGTTGGACTGAAGCTTTCTTT. The chain combines TRBV6-1 with TRBJ1-1, with TRBD1 as a possible D gene (5 bases). The CDR3 consists of 14 residues. V lost 7 bases and J lost 5, with 17 bases in between. Germline V gene data show CDR1 as MNHNS and CDR2 as SASEGT.